The clone carrying this T cell receptor (beta chain) was observed at least ten times. Its antigen remains unidentified. Stable hyperthyroidism denotes an absence of ophthalmopathy throughout 18 months of follow-up. A diagnosis was made from clinical symptoms together with serum thyroxine, TRAb, thyroid ultrasound and orbital computed tomography. The record originates from a study of Graves' ophthalmopathy and Graves' hyperthyroidism. RNA transcripts served as template for amplifying TCR beta CDR3 sequences. A first-round RT-PCR used HTBI primers, followed by a second-round multiplex PCR. TCRdb redid the calling of the multiplex PCR reads with MiXCR, one entry per CDR3 protein. The table lists 350,000 to 450,000 distinct CDR3 sequences, roughly 20% of them singletons. The CDR3 totals 15 residues. V gave up 5 bases and J gave up 7 bases, with 15 bases separating them. The germline gives CDR1 SGHTA, CDR2 FQGNSA.

Study conclusions and caveats: Ophthalmopathy could be told apart from stable hyperthyroidism by a 13-signature model (about 90% sensitivity, around 79% specificity). With just under 71% sensitivity and roughly 76% specificity, the model predicted ophthalmopathy progression.

The chain combines TRBV7-2 with TRBJ1-6; tentatively, D is TRBD1 (6 bases). This receptor was taken from a woman under 30 with stable Graves' hyperthyroidism. The specimen sequenced was peripheral blood. The CDR3 DNA reads as TGTGCCAGCAGCCCCTTTGGGGGGGCGAATTCACCCCTCCACTTT. It yields the protein CASSPFGGANSPLHF.